The 13 T cell receptor beta chains below were found in one sample sequenced in a study of cytomegalovirus exposure and HLA in healthy donors. PCR amplification relied on 60 Vbeta primers (plus 13 Jbeta primers). Clones were read by immunoSEQ multiplex PCR, and TCRdb kept only the in-frame ones, dropping some. The sample carries 150,000 to 200,000 clones, 72% recorded once. The sequenced sample was PBMCs. These receptors came from a human donor in good health.

The gene calls are TRBV27 and TRBJ2-3, with TRBD2 identical over 10 bases. V lost 5 bases, J lost 0 bases, and 5 bases stayed unmatched. The CDR3 runs to 16 residues. The germline V gene encodes CDR1 MNHEY and CDR2 SMNVEV (reference sequence). CDR3 residues: CASSPQLAGSTDTQYF. CDR3 coding DNA: TGTGCCAGCAGTCCCCAACTAGCGGGGAGCACAGATACGCAGTATTTT.

The chain recombines TRBV4-2 with TRBJ2-7, with D possibly TRBD2 on 7 matching bases. CDR1 is LGHNA and CDR2 is YNFKEQ in the germline V gene. The V end lost 3 bases, the J end lost 3 bases, and 15 bases lay between the germline ends. There are 15 residues in the CDR3. CDR3 nucleotide sequence: TGTGCCAGCAGCCAGGGGTTAGGGGGGGTCTACGAGCAGTACTTC. Translation gives CASSQGLGGVYEQYF.

This chain uses TRBV19 with TRBJ1-1; D possibly corresponds to TRBD1 (6 bases). CDR3 length: 12 residues. The germline V gene encodes CDR1 LNHDA and CDR2 SQIVND (reference sequence). The V gene lost 6 bases and the J gene lost 8 bases, with 13 bases spanning the gap. The CDR3 loop is CASSTTGVEAFF. The CDR3 DNA reads TGTGCCAGTAGCACGACAGGTGTAGAAGCTTTCTTT.

The chain is built from TRBV5-1 and TRBJ1-6; the match to TRBD1 covers 9 bases. V shed 5 bases and J 8 bases; nucleotides not matched to a gene: 8. Per the germline V gene, CDR1 is SGHRS and CDR2 is YFSETQ. The CDR3 loop spans 15 amino acids. CDR3 nucleotide sequence: TGCGCCAGCAGTGCGGGACAGGGTGTCTATTCACCCCTCCACTTT. This gives the protein CASSAGQGVYSPLHF.

The chain joins TRBV6-5 to TRBJ1-4; D gene uncertain. The CDR3 runs to 13 residues. V was trimmed by 2 bases and J by 5 bases, leaving 6 bases between them. From germline, CDR1 is MNHEY and CDR2 SVGAGI. The CDR3 bases are TGTGCCAGCAGTTACAGGCGGAATGAAAAACTGTTTTTT. Its protein is CASSYRRNEKLFF.

This chain joins TRBV7-2 and TRBJ2-3; D is possibly TRBD2 (6 bases). The CDR3 loop spans 15 amino acids. Germline CDR1 and CDR2: SGHTA and FQGNSA. V was shortened by 1 base and J by 4 bases, with 12 bases between the two germline ends. CDR3 coding DNA: TGTGCCAGCAGCTTAGTGCGGGGAGACCCAGATACGCAGTATTTT. This codes for CASSLVRGDPDTQYF.

This clone was detected a few times. V is TRBV19 and J is TRBJ1-5, with 12 nucleotides matching TRBD1. The V and J ends lost 4 bases and 2 bases, in that order; junction bases with no gene match: 3. Germline V gives CDR1 LNHDA, CDR2 SQIVND (reference sequence). CDR3 size: 16 residues. The CDR3 loop reads CASSRGQGAGNQPQHF. The CDR3 DNA sequence: TGTGCCAGTAGTAGGGGACAGGGGGCTGGCAATCAGCCCCAGCATTTT.

This chain connects TRBV19 to TRBJ1-2; 7 nucleotides line up with TRBD1. Losses at the gene ends were 6 bases for V and 5 bases for J; bases not matched to a gene: 9. CDR1 and CDR2 (germline): LNHDA, SQIVND (reference sequence). CDR3 length equals 14 residues. DNA for the CDR3: TGTGCCAGTAGACCCTCGGGACAGCTTTATGGCTACACCTTC. The encoded protein is CASRPSGQLYGYTF.

This clone was observed once. The chain carries TRBV20-1 and TRBJ2-3, with D hard to call. This CDR3 has 11 residues. V lost 3 bases and J lost 6, with 7 bases in between. Germline loops: CDR1 DFQATT, CDR2 SNEGSKA (reference sequence). The chain's CDR3 is CSARSVDTQYF. The CDR3 nucleotides are TGCAGTGCTAGGAGTGTTGATACGCAGTATTTT.

V usage is TRBV6-4 and J usage is TRBJ1-2, with TRBD1 identical over 10 bases. The trim removed 4 bases at V and 6 bases at J, leaving 8 bases unmatched. The CDR3 has 15 amino acids. The germline V gene has CDR1 MRHNA and CDR2 SNTAGT. This chain's CDR3 is CASSADETGGDGYTF. DNA of the CDR3: TGTGCCAGCAGTGCCGACGAGACAGGGGGCGATGGCTACACCTTC.

V gene TRBV6-5 combines with J gene TRBJ1-4; 7 nucleotides agree with TRBD1. CDR3 length equals 15 residues. V trimming: 5 bases; J trimming: 5 bases; junction bases outside the gene matches: 8. CDR1 and CDR2 from the germline V gene are MNHEY and SVGAGI. Here the CDR3 DNA reads TGTGCCAGCAGTGGCCGGGACAGCCTGAATGAAAAACTGTTTTTT. Translation: CASSGRDSLNEKLFF.

The gene calls are TRBV30 and TRBJ1-1; D remains ambiguous. This CDR3 comprises 14 residues. V shed 1 base and J shed 1 base, with 10 bases lying between them. Germline assignment: CDR1 GTSNPN and CDR2 SVGIG (reference sequence). Here the CDR3 DNA reads TGTGCCTGGAGTGAGTTGTCGGGGAACACTGAAGCTTTCTTT. Protein sequence: CAWSELSGNTEAFF.

The rearrangement links TRBV6-1 to TRBJ1-1; D is uncertain. Germline lookup yields CDR1 MNHNS and CDR2 SASEGT. Trimming took off 3 bases at V and 1 base at J, with 12 bases between the two ends. This CDR3 has 15 residues. The CDR3: CASSDQEVTNTEAFF. CDR3 DNA sequence: TGTGCCAGCAGTGATCAGGAGGTAACGAACACTGAAGCTTTCTTT.